This T cell receptor (beta chain) was recorded in a study of Ad26.COV2.S vaccination and SARS-CoV-2 variants. Only in-frame clones appear in the TCRdb table, and some are missing; sequencing was by immunoSEQ multiplex PCR. The sample shows about 320,000 clones, roughly 84% of them seen only once. There are 15 residues in the CDR3. V was pared by 7 bases and J by 2 bases, with 16 bases between. Germline CDR1 and CDR2: MNHEY and SVGAGI. Treatment: over 15 received Ad26.COV2.S at low or high dose, single or two shots; several received placebo; per-sample allocation not given. All samples were drawn on day 63, counting from the first vaccine or placebo injection. A Boston donor was an adult aged 18-55 years. It was Wuhan-strain SARS-CoV-2 spike that the Ad26 vaccine vector expressed.

The input for sequencing was peripheral blood, taken in a trial of Ad26.COV2.S vaccine versus placebo. This chain connects TRBV6-5 to TRBJ2-3, with D possibly TRBD2 on 6 matching bases. The sequence came from a person between 18 and 60 years old who received the Ad26.COV2.S COVID-19 vaccine or a placebo. The CDR3 DNA reads TGTGCCAGCAAGGCGGACTACTTATACACAGATACGCAGTATTTT. Translation gives CASKADYLYTDTQYF.